This T cell receptor (beta chain) was recorded in a study of Graves' ophthalmopathy and Graves' hyperthyroidism (dated by TCRdb to 2016 to 2018). Regarding the research as a whole: Peripheral blood was collected at initial diagnosis, prior to any treatment. To tell Graves' ophthalmopathy apart from Graves' hyperthyroidism, and to predict which patients would progress to ophthalmopathy, the study relied on TCR beta repertoire signatures. In total, 135 blood samples were TCR-sequenced: under 45 ophthalmopathy, approximately 75 hyperthyroidism and about 17 hyperthyroidism-to-ophthalmopathy patients. To explore V-J signatures distinguishing ophthalmopathy from hyperthyroidism, a discovery set of around 100 patients (roughly 45 ophthalmopathy, some 55 stable hyperthyroidism) was enrolled. For independent validation, a separate cohort was made up of roughly 19 hyperthyroidism patients plus 17 patients who later progressed from hyperthyroidism to ophthalmopathy. In five to seven hyperthyroidism patients, the T-cell repertoire of thyroid tissue was compared with the T-cell repertoire of blood. Once sampling was done, hyperthyroidism patients were given methimazole at a starting dose of 30 mg daily, while ophthalmopathy patients were given high-dose intravenous methylprednisolone.

TCR beta CDR3 regions were amplified from RNA transcripts for repertoire sequencing. A first-round RT-PCR used HTBI primers with the Qiagen OneStep RT-PCR kit, followed by a second-round multiplex PCR, size selection and purification. Sequencing of the libraries was carried out on an Illumina HiSeq2000 in paired-end mode with 100 bp reads. The authors processed their data as follows. SOAPnuke was used for read processing, and reads with adapters, uncalled bases, a mean Phred below 15, or no exact constant-primer or identifier match were discarded. COPE v1.2.5 was used to merge the high-quality paired reads. Unique nucleotide sequences were defined as clonotypes and aligned to IMGT TRB V, D and J references using MiTCR v1.1. Analysis was restricted to V-J combinations with a frequency above 0.0001, which covered 99% to 99.2% of repertoires. A TCR clonal expansion and chaos score per V-J combination was defined as the ratio of F50 clonal expansion to chaos observed in the TCRdist matrix. Features were reduced by Welch's t-statistics and random forest to approximately 12 V-J combinations, which fed a naive Bayes classifier. The similarity between thyroid and blood repertoires was quantified using the Morisita-Horn index. The public reads were run again by TCRdb, first through fastp at Q25 and then through MiXCR, and only productive beta chains were kept. All rows with the same CDR3 protein become a single entry with the most common DNA and genes. V and J calls and clone size were set by TCRdb, not the authors. The sample table holds about 740,000 distinct CDR3 sequences, of which roughly 41% were seen once. The top ten hold approximately 43% of the sample.

Patients with ophthalmopathy had moderately to severely active disease, with a Clinical Activity Score of 3 or more, a NOSPECS grade of 4 or more, and a disease duration of less than 3 months. Anyone with other autoimmune diseases, uncontrolled infections, pregnancy or lactation was excluded from the study. Diagnosis relied on clinical symptoms, serum thyroxine, TRAb, thyroid ultrasound and orbital computed tomography. Ficoll-Paque density gradient centrifugation was used to isolate PBMCs from under 11 ml of fresh peripheral blood. Trizol reagent was used to extract the total RNA, and its quality was then checked on an Agilent 2100 Bioanalyzer. From cysteine to phenylalanine, the CDR3 is 16 amino acids long. This entry keeps only the CDR3 DNA: 48 bases, framed from base 1. Reading the germline V gene (reference sequence) gives CDR1 SEHNR and CDR2 FQNEAQ. V sheds 7 bases and J sheds 2 bases, leaving 20 bases between their ends.

This clonotype has ten or more counts. Its antigen remains undetermined. Per-base qualities were not stored, and no clone one base away is much larger. Overall study results and their limits: Sample size was not predetermined statistically, and investigators were not blinded to group allocation. Ophthalmopathy was separated from stable hyperthyroidism by the 13-signature model with about 89% sensitivity and about 81% specificity in cross-validation and with 80%/75% in the test set. Most expanded thyroid clonotypes with frequency above 0.001 were also detected in blood, suggesting blood repertoires may reflect the thyroid immune response. In validation, the model predicted ophthalmopathy progression with roughly 68% sensitivity and around 72% specificity; 12 predicted patients were CT-confirmed with GO in a median of approximately six months.

The source material was peripheral blood. This clonotype originated in an adult man with Graves' ophthalmopathy. The chain employs TRBV7-9 and TRBJ1-2, with a tentative D gene TRBD1 over 6 matching bases. The CDR3 amino acid sequence is: CASTTGGRGTNYGYTF. In nucleotide form, the sequence is TGTGCCAGCACCACCGGGGGCCGGGGGACGAACTATGGCTACACCTTC.